A selection of T cell receptor beta chains follows, all from one sample in a study of blood T cell repertoires in COVID-19. Sequenced by immunoSEQ multiplex PCR; TCRdb stores in-frame clones only, minus some. The table includes nearly 200,000 clones, around four fifths detected once. The specimen was peripheral blood. The receptors shown here come from a human donor with acute or convalescent COVID-19. The donor label of this sample is uncertain. Each CDR3 is given with its conserved first and last residue. D genes are given only for firm matches. Expanded clones get a size class; other rows say once, few or many, or leave the size out.

. | 11 | TRBJ2-7 | . | TRBV2 | TGTGCCAGCAGACAGAGTTACGAGCAGTACTTC | CASRQSYEQYF
. | 12 | TRBJ1-1 | few | TRBV18 | TGTGCCAGCTCACCGTCGGCGGTCGAAGCTTTCTTT | CASSPSAVEAFF
. | 14 | TRBJ1-5 | . | TRBV4-3 | TGCGCCAGCAGCCAAGATCCGGGGGTTCAGCCCCAGCATTTT | CASSQDPGVQPQHF
TRBD2 | 15 | TRBJ2-3 | few | TRBV7-6 | TGTGCCAGCAGCTTAAGGCGGGAGGCCGGAGATACGCAGTATTTT | CASSLRREAGDTQYF
TRBD2 | 16 | TRBJ2-5 | . | TRBV5-6 | TGTGCCAGCAGCGATAGCGGGAGGCTCTTTCAAGAGACCCAGTACTTC | CASSDSGRLFQETQYF
. | 13 | TRBJ1-4 | . | TRBV30 | TGTGCCTGGAATAGGCAGGGAAATGAAAAACTGTTTTTT | CAWNRQGNEKLFF
TRBD2 | 16 | TRBJ2-2 | . | TRBV10-3 | TGTGCCATCAGTGAAAAGGGACTAGCGGGAACCGGGGAGCTGTTTTTT | CAISEKGLAGTGELFF
. | 14 | TRBJ2-2 | . | TRBV18 | TGTGCCAGCTCACCACGTTCAGACACCGGGGAGCTGTTTTTT | CASSPRSDTGELFF
TRBD1 | 15 | TRBJ1-6 | . | TRBV7-2 | TGTGCCAGCAGCTCTCAGGGGGGACTTAATTCACCCCTCCACTTT | CASSSQGGLNSPLHF
. | 11 | TRBJ1-1 | . | TRBV10-2 | TGCGCCAGCAAAGGGGGGGCTGAAGCTTTCTTT | CASKGGAEAFF
. | 14 | TRBJ2-2 | . | TRBV7-2 | TGTGCCAGCACCGGGAGTAGGGTGGCCGGGGAGCTGTTTTTT | CASTGSRVAGELFF
. | 13 | TRBJ2-3 | . | TRBV27 | TGTGCCAGCAGTCGCCAGGGGTTAGATACGCAGTATTTT | CASSRQGLDTQYF
. | 18 | TRBJ1-6 | . | TRBV27 | TGTGCCAGCAGTTTCGGGCCGACAGGCGTTCGTTATAATTCACCCCTCCACTTT | CASSFGPTGVRYNSPLHF
. | 15 | TRBJ1-5 | . | TRBV30 | TGTGCCTGGAGTAGGGGGATTGAAGGGAATCAGCCCCAGCATTTT | CAWSRGIEGNQPQHF
. | 13 | TRBJ1-1 | few | TRBV2 | TGTGCCAGCAGTACGCACAAGGGGACTGAAGCTTTCTTT | CASSTHKGTEAFF
. | 13 | TRBJ1-1 | . | TRBV29-1 | TGCAGCGTGTTCCGCGACAGGAACACTGAAGCTTTCTTT | CSVFRDRNTEAFF
. | 15 | TRBJ2-3 | . | TRBV7-9 | TGTGCCAGCAGCCCAGTGCAGACTAGCACAGATACGCAGTATTTT | CASSPVQTSTDTQYF
. | 14 | TRBJ2-2 | . | TRBV5-8 | TGTGCCAGCAGCTTGGGAGTCCCATCAGGGGAGCTGTTTTTT | CASSLGVPSGELFF
. | 16 | TRBJ1-6 | . | TRBV3-1/TRBV3-2 | TGTGCCAGCAGCCAAGAGGGGGCTATTAGGAATTCACCCCTCCACTTT | CASSQEGAIRNSPLHF
TRBD1 | 13 | TRBJ2-4 | . | TRBV2 | TGTGCCAGCAAAAGCCGACAGGGTAACATTCAGTACTTC | CASKSRQGNIQYF
. | 15 | TRBJ2-7 | . | TRBV7-9 | TGTGCCAGCAGCTTATTTGAAGGGGGAGCCTACGAGCAGTACTTC | CASSLFEGGAYEQYF
. | 14 | TRBJ2-7 | . | TRBV21-1 | TGTGCCAGCCCCTCCCGGGGGGATCTGGGGGAGCAGTACTTC | CASPSRGDLGEQYF
. | 15 | TRBJ1-4 | . | TRBV3-1/TRBV3-2 | TGTGCCAGCAGCCAAGGCCGCAGGGATAATGAAAAACTGTTTTTT | CASSQGRRDNEKLFF
. | 14 | TRBJ1-3 | once | TRBV7-2 | TGTGCCAGCAGCTTCGCGGGGGTTGGAAACACCATATATTTT | CASSFAGVGNTIYF
TRBD1 | 15 | TRBJ2-7 | once | TRBV19 | TGTGCCAGTAGTATTGAGACAGGGGGCATCTACGAGCAGTACTTC | CASSIETGGIYEQYF
. | 13 | TRBJ1-1 | . | TRBV2 | TGTGCCAGCAGTAGTGACAGTGGGACTGAAGCTTTCTTT | CASSSDSGTEAFF
TRBD1 | 17 | TRBJ1-2 | . | TRBV27 | TGTGCCAGCAGGGCCTCGGGACAGGGGTTCGGAAGCTATGGCTACACCTTC | CASRASGQGFGSYGYTF
. | 18 | TRBJ1-4 | . | TRBV18 | TGTGCCAGCTCACTCTCGAACCTAATGACTACAACTAATGAAAAACTGTTTTTT | CASSLSNLMTTTNEKLFF
. | 16 | TRBJ2-1 | . | TRBV28 | TGTGCCAGCAGTTTAGGCGGTATAAGCTCCTACAATGAGCAGTTCTTC | CASSLGGISSYNEQFF
TRBD2 | 15 | TRBJ2-1 | . | TRBV10-3 | TGTGCCATCAGTGAGACTAGCGGGAGGCTGTTTGAGCAGTTCTTC | CAISETSGRLFEQFF
TRBD2 | 16 | TRBJ2-1 | . | TRBV30 | TGTGCCTGGAGTGCCCGGACTAGCGGACCCGGAGGAGAGCAGTTCTTC | CAWSARTSGPGGEQFF
. | 15 | TRBJ1-3 | . | TRBV7-2 | TGTGCCAGCAGCTTAGTCGGTTTCTCTGGAAACACCATATATTTT | CASSLVGFSGNTIYF
TRBD2 | 14 | TRBJ2-1 | few | TRBV7-2 | TGTGCCAGCAGCTTAGGCGGGAGCGTAAATGAGCAGTTCTTC | CASSLGGSVNEQFF
TRBD2 | 14 | TRBJ2-7 | . | TRBV3-1/TRBV3-2 | TGTGCCAGCAGCCAAAGCGGGGGCTCCTACGAGCAGTACTTC | CASSQSGGSYEQYF
TRBD1 | 16 | TRBJ1-3 | . | TRBV7-9 | TGTGCCAGCAGCCGCGGACAGGGGGCTCGAGGAAACACCATATATTTT | CASSRGQGARGNTIYF
TRBD2 | 14 | TRBJ2-2 | . | TRBV24-1 | TGTGCCACCGGGACTAGCGTCCGGACCGGGGAGCTGTTTTTT | CATGTSVRTGELFF
. | 15 | TRBJ2-3 | once | TRBV5-1 | TGCGCCAGCAGCTTGGGACAGACCTCCACAGATACGCAGTATTTT | CASSLGQTSTDTQYF
TRBD2 | 16 | TRBJ2-3 | . | TRBV5-4 | TGTGCCAGCAGTTCGGGCACTAGCGGTAGGGCAGATACGCAGTATTTT | CASSSGTSGRADTQYF
TRBD2 | 17 | TRBJ2-1 | . | TRBV25-1 | TGTGCCAGCAGTGAATCCCCCGCAGAGCGGGAGAACAATGAGCAGTTCTTC | CASSESPAERENNEQFF
. | 14 | TRBJ2-7 | once | TRBV11-1 | TGTGCCAGCAGCTTAGAAGAGGGATACTACGAGCAGTACTTC | CASSLEEGYYEQYF
TRBD1 | 12 | TRBJ2-7 | few | TRBV6-5 | TGTGCCTCACAGGGGGAAGTATTCAAGCAGTACTTC | CASQGEVFKQYF
. | 11 | TRBJ2-7 | . | TRBV11-2 | TGTGCCAGCAGTTCCGCCTACGAGCAGTACTTC | CASSSAYEQYF
. | 13 | TRBJ1-4 | once | TRBV6-6 | TGTGCCAGCCGGACAGCAACTAATGAAAAACTGTTTTTT | CASRTATNEKLFF
TRBD1 | 16 | TRBJ2-3 | . | TRBV5-4 | TGTGCCAGCAGCGTACAGGGGGCGCCGAGCACAGATACGCAGTATTTT | CASSVQGAPSTDTQYF